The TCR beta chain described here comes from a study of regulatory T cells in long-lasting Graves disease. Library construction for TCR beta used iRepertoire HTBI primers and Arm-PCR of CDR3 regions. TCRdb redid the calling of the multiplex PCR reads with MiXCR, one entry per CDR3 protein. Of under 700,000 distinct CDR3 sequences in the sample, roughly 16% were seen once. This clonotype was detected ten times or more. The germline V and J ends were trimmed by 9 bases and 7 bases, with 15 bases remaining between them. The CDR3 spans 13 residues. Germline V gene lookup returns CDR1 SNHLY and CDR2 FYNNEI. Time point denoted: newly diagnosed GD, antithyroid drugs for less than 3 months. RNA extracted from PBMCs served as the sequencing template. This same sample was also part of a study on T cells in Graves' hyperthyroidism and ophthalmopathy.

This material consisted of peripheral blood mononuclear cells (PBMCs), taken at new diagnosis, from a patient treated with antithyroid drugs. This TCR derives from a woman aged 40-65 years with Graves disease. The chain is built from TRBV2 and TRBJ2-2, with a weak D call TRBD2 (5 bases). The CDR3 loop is CASRGWASGELFF. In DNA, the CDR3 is TGTGCCAGTCGCGGGTGGGCCAGCGGGGAGCTGTTTTTT.